One sample yielded the 5 T cell receptor beta chains listed below, sequenced in a study of response to subunit inactivated influenza vaccine. TCRdb fed the RT-PCR reads into MiXCR, producing one record per CDR3 protein. Here the sample spans under 850,000 distinct CDR3 sequences, roughly 18% being singletons. This sample comprised PBMCs from blood, obtained 4 to 6 days after vaccination. The receptors shown here come from a man between 50 and 59 years old who received an inactivated influenza vaccine.

Of note for this clonotype: At one of its ends the junction is not consistent with the germline gene, which may arise from a read error. J is TRBJ2-2 and V is TRBV5-1; D tentatively fits TRBD1 or TRBD2 (5 bases each). Germline V gene data show CDR1 as SGHRS and CDR2 as YFSETQ. This CDR3 is built from 14 residues. CDR3 coding DNA: TGCGCCAGCGGCTTGGCCACGGGGACGGGGGAGCTGTTTTTT. This encodes CASGLATGTGELFF.

This clonotype has just a few counts. V usage is TRBV29-1 and J usage is TRBJ1-2, with 8 bases matching TRBD1. This CDR3 region has 14 residues. The germline V gene has CDR1 SQVTM and CDR2 ANQGSEA. V trimming: 7 bases; J trimming: 8 bases; junction bases outside the gene matches: 15. CDR3 loop: CSARTGLGGRGYTF. In DNA, the CDR3 is TGCAGCGCTCGGACAGGGCTGGGAGGGAGAGGCTACACCTTC. Drawing the rest from reference TRBV29-1 and TRBJ1-2, the complete variable domain is SAVISQKPSRDICQRGTSLTIQCQVDSQVTMMFWYRQQPGQSLTLIATANQGSEATYESGFVIDKFPISRPNLTFSTLTVSNMSPEDSSIYLCSARTGLGGRGYTFGSGTRLTVV.

V and J are TRBV27 and TRBJ2-1; 9 nucleotides line up with TRBD1. CDR1 MNHEY and CDR2 SMNVEV come from the germline V gene (reference sequence). V trimming: 2 bases; J trimming: 3 bases; junction bases outside the gene matches: 5. The length of the CDR3 is 16 residues. This chain's CDR3 is CASSLGTGGYYNEQFF. The CDR3 bases are TGTGCCAGCAGTTTAGGTACAGGGGGCTACTACAATGAGCAGTTCTTC.

The chain is built from TRBV20-1 and TRBJ2-3; tentative D call: TRBD2 (6 bases). Germline CDR1 reads DFQATT; CDR2 reads SNEGSKA (reference sequence). The V and J ends lost 7 bases and 2 bases respectively, with 22 bases between them. The CDR3 consists of 16 residues. The CDR3 DNA follows: TGCAGTGGCCGCCCGGCGGGACCTACCCTCACAGATACGCAGTATTTT. Translation: CSGRPAGPTLTDTQYF.

This clonotype was observed a handful of times. No conserved phenylalanine or tryptophan is present at the end of the CDR3, so a read error is the likely explanation. The limits of the CDR3 on the DNA are not certain, so only TCRdb's listed CDR3 is given. The rearrangement uses TRBV20-1 and TRBJ2-3; the table's D call of TRBD2 was not tested on the DNA. Germline loops: CDR1 DFQATT, CDR2 SNEGSKA (reference sequence). 9 amino acids form the CDR3, both terminal residues included. The CDR3: CSARDLAAI.